This T cell receptor (beta chain) was sequenced during a study of blood T cell repertoires in COVID-19. The germline V gene encodes CDR1 KGHDR and CDR2 SFDVKD. The CDR3 has 15 amino acids. With 5 bases removed from V and 0 bases from J, the gap between germline ends came to 11 bases. The table came from immunoSEQ multiplex PCR; TCRdb's copy has only in-frame clones and leaves some out. This table has roughly 100,000 clones, roughly 89% appearing once. This TCR derives from a human donor in a cohort sampled during active COVID-19. Material for sequencing was peripheral blood. The chain couples TRBV24-1 to TRBJ2-3; perhaps TRBD2 as D (5 bases). CDR3 DNA sequence: TGTGCCACCAGTGCGATGGGCGGGAGCACAGATACGCAGTATTTT. The encoded protein is CATSAMGGSTDTQYF.